These T cell receptor beta chains were read from a single sample in a study of vaccination effects on CD4 cells after COVID-19. The protocol was immunoSEQ multiplex PCR, while the TCRdb copy is restricted to in-frame clones and leaves out a portion. The sample includes about 81,000 clones, around 74% of them seen just once. These receptors have no known antigen. Source: CD4+ T cells from PBMCs cultured with HCoV-OC43 spike peptides, taken after COVID-19 vaccination. Every receptor here comes from a human donor who received a COVID-19 vaccine. Both conserved end residues are part of each CDR3.

15 | TRBV10-3 | CAISGEEDSSHGYTF
15 | TRBV18 | CASSPVQTGANVLTF
13 | TRBV2 | CASSEVPVGELFF
19 | TRBV28 | CASSPRRYRLGAANEKLFF
13 | TRBV5-1 | CASRSRSVYGYTF
15 | TRBV27 | CASTSRTGNSGTQYF
13 | TRBV19 | CASTPGGDRKQYF
13 | TRBV10-2 | CASSRGTQETQYF
15 | TRBV10-3 | CAINGVGNGGYGYTF
12 | TRBV2 | CASRPFPGELFF
15 | TRBV4-1 | CASSQETREYYGYTF
16 | TRBV6-1 | CASSEIPAGGRNGYTF
12 | TRBV15 | CATIGREYGYTF
15 | TRBV7-8 | CASSYRRAVGEKLFF
17 | TRBV21-1 | CASSNLAGGPNTGELFF
13 | TRBV7-2 | CASSFLRTGELFF
16 | TRBV19 | CASSTHGQLMNTEAFF
15 | TRBV5-4 | CASSIGLAGEDTQYF
14 | TRBV3-1/TRBV3-2 | CASSHSSGNTEAFF
15 | TRBV2 | CASSGYGTGASPLHF
15 | TRBV3-1/TRBV3-2 | CASSQETGTSEKLFF
15 | TRBV3-1/TRBV3-2 | CASSHSLGARETQYF
12 | TRBV30 | CAWSPTSVGYTF
15 | TRBV24-1 | CATSDSAGTGNGYTF
13 | TRBV30 | CACGQGAGNTIYF
15 | TRBV12-5 | CASGGVGGSGNTIYF
16 | TRBV30 | CAWSVQFQANTGELFF
13 | TRBV6-1 | CASSESQIYGYTF
15 | TRBV19 | CASKFRDRPGNEQFF
13 | TRBV9 | CASSVSRGTEAFF
14 | TRBV6-1 | CASSEPGGGETQYF
16 | TRBV24-1 | CATSDPGTVGANVLTF
13 | TRBV18 | CASSPDGNTEAFF
12 | TRBV2 | CASSPDSYGYTF
15 | TRBV19 | CASTDRGVRSNEQFF
17 | TRBV19 | CASSIGHYLGGDYGYTF
16 | TRBV18 | CASSPNRVGDTGELFF
18 | TRBV5-1 | CASSIRQASSEGANVLTF
15 | TRBV9 | CASSVDGRADTEAFF
13 | TRBV19 | CASISQGNTEAFF
12 | TRBV12-3/TRBV12-4 | CASSLVGNTIYF
14 | TRBV27 | CASMPRGFTDTQYF
14 | TRBV6-5 | CATRKGGNQETQYF